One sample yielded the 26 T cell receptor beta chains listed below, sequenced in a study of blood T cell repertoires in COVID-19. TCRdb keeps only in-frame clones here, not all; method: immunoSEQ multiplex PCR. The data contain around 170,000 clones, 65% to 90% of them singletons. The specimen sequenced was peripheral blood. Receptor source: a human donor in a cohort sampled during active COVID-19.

DNA for the CDR3: TGTGCCAGCAGCCCCTCCCCGCGGGAGCAGTACTTC. This codes for CASSPSPREQYF. The rearrangement links TRBV5-8 to TRBJ2-7; no clear D. V shed 4 bases and J shed 7 bases, with 12 bases lying between them. The CDR3 covers 12 residues. Germline CDR1 and CDR2: SGHTS and YDEGEE.

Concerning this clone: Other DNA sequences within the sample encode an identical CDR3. The chain's CDR3 is CASSLSTANYGYTF. The CDR3 DNA sequence: TGTGCCAGCAGCTTGTCGACAGCTAACTATGGCTACACCTTC. The chain links TRBV5-4 to TRBJ1-2, with TRBD1 as a possible D gene (5 bases). In germline, CDR1 is SGHNT, CDR2 YYREEE (reference sequence). The CDR3 contains 14 residues. Trimming left V 1 base short and J 0 bases short, with 7 bases between.

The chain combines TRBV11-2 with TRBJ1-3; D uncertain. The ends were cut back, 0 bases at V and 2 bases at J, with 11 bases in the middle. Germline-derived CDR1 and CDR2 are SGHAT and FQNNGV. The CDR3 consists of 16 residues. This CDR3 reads CASSLERGLPGNTIYF. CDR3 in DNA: TGTGCCAGCAGCTTAGAAAGAGGCCTCCCTGGAAACACCATATATTTT. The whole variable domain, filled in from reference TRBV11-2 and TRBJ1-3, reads EAGVAQSPRYKIIEKRQSVAFWCNPISGHATLYWYQQILGQGPKLLIQFQNNGVVDDSQLPKDRFSAERLKGVDSTLKIQPAKLEDSAVYLCASSLERGLPGNTIYFGEGSWLTVV.

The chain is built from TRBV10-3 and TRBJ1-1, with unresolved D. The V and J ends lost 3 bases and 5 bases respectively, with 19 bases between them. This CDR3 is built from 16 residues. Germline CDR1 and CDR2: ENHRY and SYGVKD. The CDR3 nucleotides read TGTGCCATCAGTGACCCTCCCAGCAGGTCCCGGACTGAAGCTTTCTTT. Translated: CAISDPPSRSRTEAFF.

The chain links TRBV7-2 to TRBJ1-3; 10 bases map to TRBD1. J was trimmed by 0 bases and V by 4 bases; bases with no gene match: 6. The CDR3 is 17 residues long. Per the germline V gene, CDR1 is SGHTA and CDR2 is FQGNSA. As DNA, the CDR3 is TGTGCCAGCAGCTCATCCCGGGACAGGGGCTCTGGAAACACCATATATTTT. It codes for CASSSSRDRGSGNTIYF. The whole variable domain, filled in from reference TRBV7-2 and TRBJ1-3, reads GAGVSQSPSNKVTEKGKDVELRCDPISGHTALYWYRQSLGQGLEFLIYFQGNSAPDKSGLPSDRFSAERTGGSVSTLTIQRTQQEDSAVYLCASSSSRDRGSGNTIYFGEGSWLTVV.

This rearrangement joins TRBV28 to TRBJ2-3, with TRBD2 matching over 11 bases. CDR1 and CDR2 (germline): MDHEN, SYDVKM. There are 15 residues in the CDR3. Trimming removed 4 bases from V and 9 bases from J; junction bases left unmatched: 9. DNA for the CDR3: TGTGCCAGCAGTTCCCCGACTAGCGGGGCGGGGACGCAGTATTTT. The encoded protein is CASSSPTSGAGTQYF. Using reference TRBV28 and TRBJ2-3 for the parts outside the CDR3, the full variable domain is DVKVTQSSRYLVKRTGEKVFLECVQDMDHENMFWYRQDPGLGLRLIYFSYDVKMKEKGDIPEGYSVSREKKERFSLILESASTNQTSMYLCASSSPTSGAGTQYFGPGTRLTVL.

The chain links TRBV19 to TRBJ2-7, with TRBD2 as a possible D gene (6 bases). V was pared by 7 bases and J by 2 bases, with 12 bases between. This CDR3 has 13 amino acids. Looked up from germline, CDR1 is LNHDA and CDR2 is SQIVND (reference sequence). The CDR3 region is CASKVPGAYEQYF. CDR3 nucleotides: TGTGCCAGTAAGGTGCCGGGGGCCTACGAGCAGTACTTC.

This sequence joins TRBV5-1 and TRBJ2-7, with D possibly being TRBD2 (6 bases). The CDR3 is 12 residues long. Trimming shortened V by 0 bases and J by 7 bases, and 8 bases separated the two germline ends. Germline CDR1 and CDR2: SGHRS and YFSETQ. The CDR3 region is CASSLGDWEQYF. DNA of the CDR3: TGCGCCAGCAGCTTGGGGGACTGGGAGCAGTACTTC.

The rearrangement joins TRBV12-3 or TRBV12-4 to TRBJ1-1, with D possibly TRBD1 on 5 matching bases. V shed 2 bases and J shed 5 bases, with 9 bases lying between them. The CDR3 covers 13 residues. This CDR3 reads CASSLKGRTEAFF. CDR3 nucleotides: TGTGCCAGCAGTTTAAAGGGGCGGACTGAAGCTTTCTTT.

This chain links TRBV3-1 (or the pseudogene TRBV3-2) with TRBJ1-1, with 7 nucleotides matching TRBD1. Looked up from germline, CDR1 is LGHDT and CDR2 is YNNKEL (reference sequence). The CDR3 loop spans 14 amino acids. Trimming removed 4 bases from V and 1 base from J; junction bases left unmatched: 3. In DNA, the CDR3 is TGTGCCAGCAGCCGGGGACAGACGAACACTGAAGCTTTCTTT. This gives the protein CASSRGQTNTEAFF.

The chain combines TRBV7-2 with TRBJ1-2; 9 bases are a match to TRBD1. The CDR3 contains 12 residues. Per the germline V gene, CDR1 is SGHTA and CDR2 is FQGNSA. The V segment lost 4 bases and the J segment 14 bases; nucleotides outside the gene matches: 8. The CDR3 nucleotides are TGTGCCAGCAGCTCTCGACAGGGGGTAAAGACCTTC. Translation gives CASSSRQGVKTF.

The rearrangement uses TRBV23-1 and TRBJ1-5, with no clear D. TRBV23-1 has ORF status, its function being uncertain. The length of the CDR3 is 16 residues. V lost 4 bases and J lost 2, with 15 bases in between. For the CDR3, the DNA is TGCGCCAGCAGTCTCAAAGGAGGTACGTGCAATCAGCCCCAGCATTTT. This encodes CASSLKGGTCNQPQHF.

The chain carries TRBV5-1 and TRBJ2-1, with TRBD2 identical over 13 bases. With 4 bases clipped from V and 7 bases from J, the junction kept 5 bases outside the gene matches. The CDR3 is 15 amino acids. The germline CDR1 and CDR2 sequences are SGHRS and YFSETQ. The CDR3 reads CASSPGTSGENEQFF. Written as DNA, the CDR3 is TGCGCCAGCAGCCCCGGGACTAGCGGGGAGAATGAGCAGTTCTTC.

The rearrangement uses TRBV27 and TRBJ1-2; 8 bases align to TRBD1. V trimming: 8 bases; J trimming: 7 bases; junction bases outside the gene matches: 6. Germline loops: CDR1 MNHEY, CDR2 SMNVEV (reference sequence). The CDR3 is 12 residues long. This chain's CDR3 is CASWTGSSGYTF. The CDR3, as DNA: TGTGCCAGCTGGACAGGGTCTAGTGGCTACACCTTC.

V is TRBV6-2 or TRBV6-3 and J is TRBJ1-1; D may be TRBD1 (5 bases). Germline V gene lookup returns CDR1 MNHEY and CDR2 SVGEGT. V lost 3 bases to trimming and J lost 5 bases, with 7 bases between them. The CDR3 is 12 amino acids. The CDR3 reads CASSYGGTEAFF. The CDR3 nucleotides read TGTGCCAGCAGTTATGGGGGGACTGAAGCTTTCTTT.

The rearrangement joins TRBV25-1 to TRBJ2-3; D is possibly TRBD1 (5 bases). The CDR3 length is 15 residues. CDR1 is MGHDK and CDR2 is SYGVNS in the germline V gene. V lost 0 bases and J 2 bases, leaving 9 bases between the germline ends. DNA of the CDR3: TGTGCCAGCAGTGAATATCAGGGATCCACAGATACGCAGTATTTT. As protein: CASSEYQGSTDTQYF. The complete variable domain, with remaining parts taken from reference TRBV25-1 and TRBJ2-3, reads EADIYQTPRYLVIGTGKKITLECSQTMGHDKMYWYQQDPGMELHLIHYSYGVNSTEKGDLSSESTVSRIRTEHFPLTLESARPSHTSQYLCASSEYQGSTDTQYFGPGTRLTVL.

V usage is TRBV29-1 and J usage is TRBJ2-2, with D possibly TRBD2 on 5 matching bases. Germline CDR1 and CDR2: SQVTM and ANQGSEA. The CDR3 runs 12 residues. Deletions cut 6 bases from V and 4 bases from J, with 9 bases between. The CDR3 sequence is CSVITSTGELFF. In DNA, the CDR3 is TGCAGCGTCATCACTAGCACCGGGGAGCTGTTTTTT.

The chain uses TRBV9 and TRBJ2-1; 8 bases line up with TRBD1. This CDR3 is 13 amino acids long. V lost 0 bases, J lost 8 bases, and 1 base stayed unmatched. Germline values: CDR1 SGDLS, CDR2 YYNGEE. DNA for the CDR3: TGTGCCAGCAGCGTAGGGACAGGGTATGAGCAGTTCTTC. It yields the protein CASSVGTGYEQFF.

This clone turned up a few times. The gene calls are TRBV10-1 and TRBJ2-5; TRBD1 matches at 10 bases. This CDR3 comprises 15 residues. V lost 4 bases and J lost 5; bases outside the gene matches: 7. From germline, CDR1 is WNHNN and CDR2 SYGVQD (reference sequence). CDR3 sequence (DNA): TGCGCCAGCAGTGGGGGGACAGGGGTCGAGGAGACCCAGTACTTC. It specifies CASSGGTGVEETQYF.

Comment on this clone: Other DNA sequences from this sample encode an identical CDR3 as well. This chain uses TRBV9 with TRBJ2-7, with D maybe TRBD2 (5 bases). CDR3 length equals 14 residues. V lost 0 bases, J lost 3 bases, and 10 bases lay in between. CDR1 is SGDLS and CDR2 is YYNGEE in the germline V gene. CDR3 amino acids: CASSVGGSGYEQYF. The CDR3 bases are TGTGCCAGCAGCGTAGGAGGGTCCGGCTACGAGCAGTACTTC. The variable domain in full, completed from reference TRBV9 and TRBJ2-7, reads DSGVTQTPKHLITATGQRVTLRCSPRSGDLSVYWYQQSLDQGLQFLIQYYNGEERAKGNILERFSAQQFPDLHSELNLSSLELGDSALYFCASSVGGSGYEQYFGPGTRLTVT.

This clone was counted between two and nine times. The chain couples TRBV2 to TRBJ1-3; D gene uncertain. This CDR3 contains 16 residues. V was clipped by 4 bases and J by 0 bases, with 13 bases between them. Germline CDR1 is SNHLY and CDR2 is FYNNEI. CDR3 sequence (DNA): TGTGCCAGCAGTGGACAAAACCTCTTCTCTGGAAACACCATATATTTT. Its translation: CASSGQNLFSGNTIYF.

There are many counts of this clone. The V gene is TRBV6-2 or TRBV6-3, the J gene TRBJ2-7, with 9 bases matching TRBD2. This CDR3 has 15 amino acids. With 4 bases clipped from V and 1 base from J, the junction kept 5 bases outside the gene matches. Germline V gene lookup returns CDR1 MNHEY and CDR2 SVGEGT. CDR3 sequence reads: CASSSSSGVSYEQYF. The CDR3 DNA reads TGTGCCAGCAGTTCGTCTAGCGGGGTTTCCTACGAGCAGTACTTC.

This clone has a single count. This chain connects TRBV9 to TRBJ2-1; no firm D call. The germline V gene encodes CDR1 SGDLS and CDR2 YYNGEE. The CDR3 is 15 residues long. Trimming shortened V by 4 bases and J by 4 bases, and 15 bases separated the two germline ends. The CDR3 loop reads CASSPTGVGYNEQFF. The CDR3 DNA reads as TGTGCCAGCAGCCCGACTGGCGTCGGGTACAATGAGCAGTTCTTC.

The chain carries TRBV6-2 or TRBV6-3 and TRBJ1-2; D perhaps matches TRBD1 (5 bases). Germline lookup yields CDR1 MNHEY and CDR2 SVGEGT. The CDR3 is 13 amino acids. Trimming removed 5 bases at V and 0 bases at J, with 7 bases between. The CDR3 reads CASSPTANYGYTF. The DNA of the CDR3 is TGTGCCAGCAGTCCGACAGCTAACTATGGCTACACCTTC.

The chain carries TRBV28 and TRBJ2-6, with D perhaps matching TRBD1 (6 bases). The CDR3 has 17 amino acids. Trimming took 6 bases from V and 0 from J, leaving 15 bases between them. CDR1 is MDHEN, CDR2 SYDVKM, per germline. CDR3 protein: CASSPVGALSGANVLTF. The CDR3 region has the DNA TGTGCCAGCAGCCCCGTGGGGGCCCTCTCTGGGGCCAACGTCCTGACTTTC.

As DNA, the CDR3 is TGTGCCAGCAGCGTAGGGGGGGCTAGCGGTCACAATGAGCAGTTCTTC. Its translation is CASSVGGASGHNEQFF. The chain recombines TRBV7-3 with TRBJ2-1; tentatively, D is TRBD2 (7 bases). CDR1 SGHTA and CDR2 FQGTGA come from the germline V gene. This CDR3 spans 16 amino acids. V was trimmed by 5 bases and J by 5 bases, leaving 19 bases between them.